This T cell receptor beta chain was recovered during a study of glioma-infiltrating T cells. This clonotype came up many times. The CDR3 covers 12 residues. Trimming removed 7 bases from V and 3 bases from J, with 9 bases in between. The germline CDR1 and CDR2 sequences are ENHRY and SYGVKD. The iRepertoire nested amplicon-rescue multiplex PCR amplified TCR alpha and beta CDR3s from RNA. TCRdb re-derived calls from the multiplex PCR reads in MiXCR, one entry per CDR3 protein. The sample consists of 150,000 to 200,000 distinct CDR3 sequences, around 30% of them appearing once. Sample: glioma tissue, nonneoplastic brain tissue, or PBMCs (not recorded which). The receptor comes from a human donor with low-grade glioma or glioblastoma, undergoing nonglioma brain surgery, or in good health (not recorded which). The rearrangement uses TRBV10-3 and TRBJ1-2; D not resolved. The DNA of the CDR3 is TGTGCCATCAAGGCAGGAGACTATGGCTACACCTTC. Protein product: CAIKAGDYGYTF.